Following are 32 T cell receptor beta chains from one sample sequenced in a study of regulatory T cells in long-lasting Graves disease. Relying on iRepertoire HTBI primers and Arm-PCR of CDR3 regions, the team built TCR beta libraries. TCRdb redid the calling of the multiplex PCR reads with MiXCR, one entry per CDR3 protein. The sample contains some 470,000 distinct CDR3 sequences, roughly 21% of which appear only once. Noted time point: persistent/refractory GD, antithyroid drugs over 5 years with positive TRAb. RNA isolated from PBMCs was used to make the TCR library. The input for sequencing was peripheral blood mononuclear cells (PBMCs), taken when the disease was refractory, from a patient treated with antithyroid drugs. All receptors derive from a female donor with Graves disease.

This clonotype was seen once. J is TRBJ2-7 and V is TRBV4-1, with a weak D call TRBD2 (6 bases). This CDR3 is built from 11 residues. V dropped 5 bases and J dropped 7 bases, with 9 bases sitting between them. The germline gives CDR1 MGHRA, CDR2 YSYEKL. In nucleotides, the CDR3 is TGCGCCAGCAGCACTGCGGGAGAGCAGTACTTC. Residues: CASSTAGEQYF.

This clonotype turned up a few times. The chain employs TRBV29-1 and TRBJ2-1; 13 nucleotides line up with TRBD2. Trimming at V came to 6 bases and at J to 8 bases, leaving 10 bases not matched to a gene. The CDR3 is 15 residues long. CDR1 is SQVTM and CDR2 is ANQGSEA in the germline V gene. In DNA, the CDR3 is TGCAGCGTCAGACGGACTAGCGGGAGCAACGATGAGCAGTTCTTC. Its translation: CSVRRTSGSNDEQFF.

This clonotype has at least ten counts. The rearrangement uses TRBV28 and TRBJ2-5; possibly TRBD2 for D (7 bases). Germline V gene lookup returns CDR1 MDHEN and CDR2 SYDVKM. The CDR3 consists of 14 residues. V shed 3 bases and J shed 5 bases, with 13 bases lying between them. CDR3 DNA: TGTGCCAGCAGTTTTATCGGGGGGCCGGAGACCCAGTACTTC. This sequence encodes CASSFIGGPETQYF. Filled out from reference TRBV28 and TRBJ2-5, the complete variable domain reads DVKVTQSSRYLVKRTGEKVFLECVQDMDHENMFWYRQDPGLGLRLIYFSYDVKMKEKGDIPEGYSVSREKKERFSLILESASTNQTSMYLCASSFIGGPETQYFGPGTRLLVL.

This clonotype was detected a few times. The rearrangement uses TRBV29-1 and TRBJ1-1; D unresolved. The CDR3 spans 12 residues. V was pared by 7 bases and J by 1 base, with 10 bases between. The germline V gene encodes CDR1 SQVTM and CDR2 ANQGSEA. CDR3: CSAVDPNTEAFF. The DNA for the CDR3 is TGCAGCGCCGTGGACCCGAACACTGAAGCTTTCTTT.

At least ten counts were recorded for this clonotype. This chain connects TRBV2 to TRBJ2-5; unclear D gene. The CDR3 length is 13 residues. Per the germline V gene, CDR1 is SNHLY and CDR2 is FYNNEI. V lost 2 bases, J lost 3 bases, and 7 bases lay in between. The CDR3 DNA is TGTGCCAGCAGTGAATTGCTGGAAGAGACCCAGTACTTC. This sequence encodes CASSELLEETQYF.

This clonotype was picked up many times. The V call is TRBV6-1, the J call TRBJ2-7; D tentatively reads TRBD1 or TRBD2 (5 bases each). The CDR3 is 13 residues long. The V end lost 7 bases, the J end lost 5 bases, and 15 bases lay between the germline ends. Per the germline V gene, CDR1 is MNHNS and CDR2 is SASEGT. CDR3 DNA: TGTGCCAGCACCCGCGAGGGGCAACACGAGCAGTACTTC. It specifies CASTREGQHEQYF.

In its sample, this clonotype was seen many times. The J gene is TRBJ1-4, the V gene TRBV12-3 or TRBV12-4; D ambiguous. This CDR3 is 14 amino acids long. Trimming left V 5 bases short and J 8 bases short, with 15 bases between. The CDR3 protein is CASSHSNYREKLFF. Here the CDR3 DNA reads TGTGCCAGCAGTCACAGTAACTATCGCGAAAAACTGTTTTTT.

This clonotype was found many times. The V call is TRBV5-1, the J call TRBJ2-6; D call uncertain. V was cut by 3 bases and J by 2 bases, with 6 bases left in between. CDR1 is SGHRS and CDR2 is YFSETQ in the germline V gene. The CDR3 contains 14 residues. DNA of the CDR3: TGCGCCAGCAGCTCTTACGCTGGGGCCAACGTCCTGACTTTC. Protein sequence: CASSSYAGANVLTF.

This clonotype was counted at least ten times. V is TRBV28 and J is TRBJ2-7, with a tentative D call TRBD2 (6 bases). Looked up from germline, CDR1 is MDHEN and CDR2 is SYDVKM. This CDR3 is built from 15 residues. V was cut by 2 bases and J by 2 bases, with 13 bases left in between. The CDR3 sequence is CASSLGGGSPYEQYF. In DNA, the CDR3 is TGTGCCAGCAGTTTAGGTGGGGGGTCACCCTACGAGCAGTACTTC.

Concerning this clonotype itself: Since a much larger clone is just one base distant, this may be a read error. This rearrangement joins TRBV24-1 to TRBJ2-7; D unclear. Germline CDR1 and CDR2: KGHDR and SFDVKD. V lost 2 bases and J lost 6, with 16 bases in between. This CDR3 contains 15 residues. This CDR3 reads CATSDSMASSREQYF. CDR3 DNA: TGTGCCACCAGTGATTCCATGGCCTCCTCCCGCGAGCAGTACTTC.

The sample holds a few counts of this clonotype. This chain joins TRBV20-1 and TRBJ2-7; D gene unclear. Germline CDR1 is DFQATT and CDR2 is SNEGSKA (reference sequence). This CDR3 contains 14 residues. Trimming pared 1 base from V and 3 bases from J, leaving 13 bases between. DNA of the CDR3: TGCAGTGCTAGAGTACCGGCATTTCTCTACGAGCAGTACTTC. Translating gives CSARVPAFLYEQYF.

This clonotype was recorded a few times. This chain uses TRBV29-1 with TRBJ2-2; D may be TRBD2 (6 bases). With 3 bases removed from V and 2 bases from J, the gap between germline ends came to 13 bases. The CDR3 length is 15 residues. The germline CDR1 and CDR2 sequences are SQVTM and ANQGSEA. CDR3 nucleotides: TGCAGCGTTGATGCTTTCGGGGGAAACACCGGGGAGCTGTTTTTT. Protein product: CSVDAFGGNTGELFF.

The table lists this clonotype with a few counts. V gene TRBV7-3 combines with J gene TRBJ2-2; 7 bases line up with TRBD1. This CDR3 is 17 amino acids long. Trimming cost V 2 bases and J 5 bases; bases outside gene matches: 11. Germline assignment: CDR1 SGHTA and CDR2 FQGTGA. CDR3 sequence: CASSLGADRAGTGELFF. The DNA of the CDR3 is TGTGCCAGCAGCTTAGGAGCTGACAGGGCCGGTACCGGGGAGCTGTTTTTT.

This clonotype has more than one count but fewer than ten. The V gene is TRBV20-1, the J gene TRBJ2-7; maybe TRBD1 (6 bases). The CDR3 consists of 14 residues. The germline V gene has CDR1 DFQATT and CDR2 SNEGSKA (reference sequence). V lost 0 bases and J 3 bases, leaving 12 bases between the germline ends. The CDR3 sequence is CSARDQRGFYEQYF. Here the CDR3 DNA reads TGCAGTGCTAGAGATCAAAGGGGGTTCTACGAGCAGTACTTC.

This clonotype appeared many times. The V and J genes are TRBV2 and TRBJ1-2; 9 bases are a match to TRBD1. In germline, CDR1 is SNHLY, CDR2 FYNNEI. The CDR3 extends over 15 amino acids. Germline trimming cut 4 bases from V and 4 bases from J; bases unmatched to any gene: 7. The CDR3 here is CASSGRDREVYGYTF. CDR3 nucleotide sequence: TGTGCCAGCAGTGGACGGGACAGGGAGGTCTATGGCTACACCTTC. The full variable domain, with the rest looked up from reference TRBV2 and TRBJ1-2, is EPEVTQTPSHQVTQMGQEVILRCVPISNHLYFYWYRQILGQKVEFLVSFYNNEISEKSEIFDDQFSVERPDGSNFTLKIRSTKLEDSAMYFCASSGRDREVYGYTFGSGTRLTVV.

This clonotype was detected a few times. The chain couples TRBV24-1 to TRBJ2-7, with D possibly TRBD2 on 5 matching bases. Trimming shortened V by 4 bases and J by 0 bases, and 15 bases separated the two germline ends. Germline V gives CDR1 KGHDR, CDR2 SFDVKD. The CDR3 extends over 16 amino acids. CDR3 residues: CATSDPRTAGSYEQYF. The DNA of the CDR3 is TGTGCCACCAGTGACCCCCGGACTGCGGGCTCCTACGAGCAGTACTTC.

Regarding this clonotype: One base away lies a much larger clone, so this may be a sequencing read error. The chain employs TRBV2 and TRBJ2-2; TRBD2 might be the D (5 bases). Looked up from germline, CDR1 is SNHLY and CDR2 is FYNNEI. This CDR3 has 16 residues. Trimming shortened V by 3 bases and J by 4 bases, and 15 bases separated the two germline ends. CDR3 bases: TGTGCCAGCAGTGAGAGGGCGGTCTGGCCCACCGGGGAGCTGTTTTTT. Translated, it gives CASSERAVWPTGELFF.

Concerning this clonotype itself: A much larger clonotype is one base distant, so this may be a read error. V is TRBV28 and J is TRBJ1-5; perhaps TRBD1 as D (6 bases). Trimming took 8 bases from V and 3 from J, leaving 14 bases between them. The CDR3 is 14 residues long. CDR1 MDHEN and CDR2 SYDVKM come from the germline V gene. The CDR3, as DNA: TGTGCCAGCGGCCGAGACAGGTACAATCAGCCCCAGCATTTT. It codes for CASGRDRYNQPQHF.

CDR3 sequence: CAWSDPLGQGANGQYF. The CDR3 bases are TGTGCCTGGAGTGACCCCCTGGGACAGGGAGCGAACGGGCAGTACTTC. The chain carries TRBV30 and TRBJ2-7; 9 nucleotides align to TRBD1. J was trimmed by 9 bases and V by 1 base; bases with no gene match: 16. Germline V gives CDR1 GTSNPN, CDR2 SVGIG (reference sequence). CDR3 length: 16 residues.

This clonotype was seen at least ten times. The CDR3 is CAWRREVNTEAFF. CDR3 in DNA: TGTGCCTGGAGGAGAGAAGTGAACACTGAAGCTTTCTTT. The gene calls are TRBV30 and TRBJ1-1; unclear D gene. Germline V CDR1 and CDR2: GTSNPN, SVGIG (reference sequence). The CDR3 spans 13 residues. V lost 3 bases, J lost 0 bases, and 8 bases lay in between.

This clonotype was detected many times. V gene TRBV14 combines with J gene TRBJ1-4, with TRBD1 identical over 7 bases. Per the germline V gene, CDR1 is SGHDN and CDR2 is FVKESK. The CDR3 length is 14 residues. The trim removed 4 bases at V and 5 bases at J, leaving 4 bases unmatched. The CDR3 nucleotides are TGTGCCAGCAGCCGGACAGGATGGAATGAAAAACTGTTTTTT. Translation: CASSRTGWNEKLFF. Drawing the rest from reference TRBV14 and TRBJ1-4, the complete variable domain is EAGVTQFPSHSVIEKGQTVTLRCDPISGHDNLYWYRRVMGKEIKFLLHFVKESKQDESGMPNNRFLAERTGGTYSTLKVQPAELEDSGVYFCASSRTGWNEKLFFGSGTQLSVL.

The sample holds many counts of this clonotype. The chain links TRBV20-1 to TRBJ2-5; TRBD1 agrees at 7 bases. Germline V gene lookup returns CDR1 DFQATT and CDR2 SNEGSKA (reference sequence). This CDR3 has 13 amino acids. Trimming removed 4 bases from V and 2 bases from J; junction bases left unmatched: 4. The CDR3 region has the DNA TGCAGTGCTACGGGACAGATGCAAGAGACCCAGTACTTC. Translation: CSATGQMQETQYF.

This clonotype has ten or more counts. This chain uses TRBV4-1 with TRBJ2-7; D is ambiguous. The CDR3 runs to 14 residues. V lost 0 bases and J 5 bases, leaving 11 bases between the germline ends. In germline, CDR1 is MGHRA, CDR2 YSYEKL. CDR3 DNA: TGCGCCAGCAGCCAAGAAACTCCATTGGACGAGCAGTACTTC. Protein: CASSQETPLDEQYF.

This clonotype showed up just a few times. CDR3 in amino acids: CASSLGLQGNTEAFF. DNA of the CDR3: TGTGCCAGCAGCTTGGGATTACAGGGGAACACTGAAGCTTTCTTT. This sequence joins TRBV5-6 and TRBJ1-1; D perhaps matches TRBD1 (6 bases). Per the germline V gene, CDR1 is SGHDT and CDR2 is YYEEEE. The CDR3 totals 15 residues. Deletions cut 0 bases from V and 1 base from J, with 10 bases between.

This clonotype was detected ten times or more. This rearrangement joins TRBV30 to TRBJ2-7; 9 nucleotides line up with TRBD1. Germline CDR1 GTSNPN, CDR2 SVGIG (reference sequence). This CDR3 is 14 amino acids long. With V trimmed by 5 bases and J by 2 bases, 7 bases remained unmatched. Here the CDR3 reads CAWSGTGNTYEQYF. The CDR3, as DNA: TGTGCCTGGTCCGGGACAGGGAATACCTACGAGCAGTACTTC. The full variable domain, completed using reference TRBV30 and TRBJ2-7, is SQTIHQWPATLVQPVGSPLSLECTVEGTSNPNLYWYRQAAGRGLQLLFYSVGIGQISSEVPQNLSASRPQDRQFILSSKKLLLSDSGFYLCAWSGTGNTYEQYFGPGTRLTVT.

This clonotype was detected a few times. The chain links TRBV29-1 to TRBJ1-1; 8 bases line up with TRBD1. Germline V gene lookup returns CDR1 SQVTM and CDR2 ANQGSEA. The V and J ends lost 6 bases and 5 bases, in that order; junction bases with no gene match: 8. The CDR3 length is 13 residues. CDR3 sequence: CSVPKTGDTEAFF. Written as DNA, the CDR3 is TGCAGCGTCCCCAAGACAGGGGATACTGAAGCTTTCTTT.

Only a few counts were recorded for this clonotype. The CDR3 reads CASSRREWETQYF. In DNA form, the CDR3 reads TGTGCCAGCAGCCGTCGGGAGTGGGAGACCCAGTACTTC. J is TRBJ2-5 and V is TRBV14; TRBD2 is a possible D gene (6 bases). CDR1 is SGHDN, CDR2 FVKESK, per germline. Trimming took 4 bases from V and 5 from J, leaving 11 bases between them. The CDR3 length is 13 residues.

This clonotype was picked up a small number of times. The chain recombines TRBV7-2 with TRBJ1-2, with a tentative D call TRBD1 (5 bases). The CDR3 length is 15 residues. The germline CDR1 and CDR2 sequences are SGHTA and FQGNSA. The ends were cut back, 4 bases at V and 3 bases at J, with 15 bases in the middle. The CDR3 sequence: CASSYSGTADYGYTF. The CDR3 DNA is TGTGCCAGCAGCTACTCCGGGACCGCGGACTATGGCTACACCTTC. The full variable domain, with the rest looked up from reference TRBV7-2 and TRBJ1-2, is GAGVSQSPSNKVTEKGKDVELRCDPISGHTALYWYRQSLGQGLEFLIYFQGNSAPDKSGLPSDRFSAERTGGSVSTLTIQRTQQEDSAVYLCASSYSGTADYGYTFGSGTRLTVV.

This clonotype was observed at least ten times. This chain uses TRBV10-3 with TRBJ2-7; no reliable D call. Germline V gives CDR1 ENHRY, CDR2 SYGVKD. The CDR3 is 17 residues long. V was clipped by 1 base and J by 3 bases, with 19 bases between them. CDR3 nucleotides: TGTGCCATCAGTGAGTGGATGGGTGGCTACTACCTCTACGAGCAGTACTTC. This encodes CAISEWMGGYYLYEQYF.

Ten or more counts support this clonotype. The chain employs TRBV20-1 and TRBJ1-2; D remains ambiguous. The CDR3 sequence is 11 residues long. Trimming pared 0 bases from V and 8 bases from J, leaving 7 bases between. Germline-derived CDR1 and CDR2 are DFQATT and SNEGSKA (reference sequence). CDR3 protein: CSARDGDGYTF. The CDR3 region has the DNA TGCAGTGCTAGAGATGGTGACGGCTACACCTTC.

The chain carries TRBV6-1 and TRBJ1-2; no reliable D call. The CDR3 has 14 amino acids. The V end was cut by 7 bases, the J end by 1 base, with 13 bases between. The V gene's germline CDR1 is MNHNS and CDR2 SASEGT. The CDR3: CASTRARSNYGYTF. The CDR3 region has the DNA TGTGCCAGCACTCGAGCAAGAAGTAACTATGGCTACACCTTC.

V usage is TRBV5-6 and J usage is TRBJ1-6, with 7 bases lining up with TRBD1. This CDR3 has 15 amino acids. Trimming cost V 4 bases and J 9 bases; bases outside gene matches: 10. Looked up from germline, CDR1 is SGHDT and CDR2 is YYEEEE. This chain's CDR3 is CASSRDSLRSSPLHF. The CDR3 DNA sequence: TGTGCCAGCAGCCGGGACAGCCTCCGCAGTTCACCCCTCCACTTT.